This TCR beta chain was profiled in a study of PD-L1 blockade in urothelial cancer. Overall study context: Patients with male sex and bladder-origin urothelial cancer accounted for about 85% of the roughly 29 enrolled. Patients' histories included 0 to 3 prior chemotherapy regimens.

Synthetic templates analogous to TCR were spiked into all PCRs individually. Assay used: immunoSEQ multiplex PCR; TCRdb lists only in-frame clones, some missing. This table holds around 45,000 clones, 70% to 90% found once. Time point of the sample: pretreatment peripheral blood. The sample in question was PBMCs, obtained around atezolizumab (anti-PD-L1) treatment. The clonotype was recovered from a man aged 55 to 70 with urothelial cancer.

CDR3 sequence: CASSPPGGQYNSPLHF. CDR3 nucleotide sequence: TGTGCCAGCAGCCCGCCCGGGGGGCAATATAATTCACCCCTCCACTTT. The genes are TRBV7-2 and TRBJ1-6; possibly TRBD1 for D (6 bases). Trimming cost V 5 bases and J 4 bases, with 15 bases left between them. Germline V CDR1 and CDR2: SGHTA, FQGNSA. The CDR3 length is 16 residues.